Described below is a single T cell receptor beta chain sequence and its context. The repertoire was sequenced with immunoSEQ multiplex PCR; TCRdb's copy has only in-frame clones and lacks some. The sample records about 130,000 clones, approximately 92% being singletons. The CDR3 sequence is 14 residues long. V shed 8 bases and J shed 4 bases, with 18 bases lying between them. Germline-derived CDR1 and CDR2 are MNHNS and SASEGT. These data are taken from a study of cytomegalovirus exposure and HLA in healthy donors. This sequence joins TRBV6-1 and TRBJ2-7; a weak D match, TRBD2 (5 bases). This TCR was sampled from a woman younger than 30 in good health and CMV-seronegative. Sequenced: PBMCs. CDR3 protein: CASASDYTQYEQYF. CDR3 DNA sequence: TGTGCCAGCGCGAGTGACTACACCCAATACGAGCAGTACTTC.